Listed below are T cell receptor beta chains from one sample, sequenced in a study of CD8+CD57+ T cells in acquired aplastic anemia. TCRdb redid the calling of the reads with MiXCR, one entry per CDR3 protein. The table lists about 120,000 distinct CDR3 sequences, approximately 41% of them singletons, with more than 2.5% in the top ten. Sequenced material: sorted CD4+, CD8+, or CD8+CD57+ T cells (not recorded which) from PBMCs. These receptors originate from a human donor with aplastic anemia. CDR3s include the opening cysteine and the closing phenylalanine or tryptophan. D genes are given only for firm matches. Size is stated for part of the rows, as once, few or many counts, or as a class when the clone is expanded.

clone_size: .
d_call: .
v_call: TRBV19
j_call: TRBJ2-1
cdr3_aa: CASSISRNEQFF
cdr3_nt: TGTGCCAGTAGTATCTCACGGAATGAGCAGTTCTTC

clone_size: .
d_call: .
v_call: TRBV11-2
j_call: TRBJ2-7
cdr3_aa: CASSQTAQRNLYEQYF
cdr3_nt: TGTGCCAGCAGCCAGACGGCCCAGCGTAACCTCTACGAGCAGTACTTC

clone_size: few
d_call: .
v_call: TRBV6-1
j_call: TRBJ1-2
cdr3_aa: CASSKQHYGYTF
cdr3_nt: TGTGCCAGCAGTAAACAGCACTATGGCTACACCTTC

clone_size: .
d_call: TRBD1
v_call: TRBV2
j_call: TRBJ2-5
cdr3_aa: CASSGTGSQETQYF
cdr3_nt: TGTGCCAGCAGCGGGACAGGTTCCCAAGAGACCCAGTACTTC

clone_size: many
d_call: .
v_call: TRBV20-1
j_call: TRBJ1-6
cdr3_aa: CSAPVVGGVQSSPLHF
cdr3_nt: TGCAGTGCCCCCGTCGTGGGGGGAGTTCAGAGTTCACCCCTCCACTTT

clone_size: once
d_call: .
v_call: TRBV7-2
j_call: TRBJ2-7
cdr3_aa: CASSFSISEQYF
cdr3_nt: TGTGCCAGCAGCTTCTCTATCTCCGAGCAGTACTTC

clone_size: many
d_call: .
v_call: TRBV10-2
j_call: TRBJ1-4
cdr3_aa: CASRDSATNEKLFF
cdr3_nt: TGCGCCAGCAGGGACAGTGCAACTAATGAAAAACTGTTTTTT

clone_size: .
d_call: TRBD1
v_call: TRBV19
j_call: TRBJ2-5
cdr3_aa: CASSMDRVETQYF
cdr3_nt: TGTGCCAGTAGTATGGACAGGGTCGAGACCCAGTACTTC

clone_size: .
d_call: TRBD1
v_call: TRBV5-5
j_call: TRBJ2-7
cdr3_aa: CASSRGQAQYEQYF
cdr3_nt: TGTGCCAGCAGCCGGGGACAGGCTCAATACGAGCAGTACTTC

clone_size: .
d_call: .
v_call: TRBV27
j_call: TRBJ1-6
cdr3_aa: CASSLVGFANSPLHF
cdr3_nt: TGTGCCAGCAGTTTAGTGGGGTTCGCTAATTCACCCCTCCACTTT

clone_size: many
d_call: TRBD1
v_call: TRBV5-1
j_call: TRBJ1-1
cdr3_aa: CASSLEGARSEAFF
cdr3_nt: TGCGCCAGCAGCTTGGAGGGGGCAAGGTCTGAAGCTTTCTTT

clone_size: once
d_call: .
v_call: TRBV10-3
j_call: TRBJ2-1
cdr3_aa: CAIYPGPHNEQFF
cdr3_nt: TGTGCCATCTACCCAGGGCCGCACAATGAGCAGTTCTTC

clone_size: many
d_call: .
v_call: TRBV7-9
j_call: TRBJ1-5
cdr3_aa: CASSRTDSNQPQHF
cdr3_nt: TGTGCCAGCAGCCGGACGGATAGCAATCAGCCCCAGCATTTT

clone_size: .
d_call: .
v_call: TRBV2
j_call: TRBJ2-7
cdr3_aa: CASRDVTGYYEQYF
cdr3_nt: TGTGCCAGCAGGGACGTTACAGGGTACTACGAGCAGTACTTC

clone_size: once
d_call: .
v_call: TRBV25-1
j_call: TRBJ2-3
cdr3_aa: CASSESEFTDTQYF
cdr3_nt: TGCGCCAGCAGTGAATCCGAGTTCACAGATACGCAGTATTTT

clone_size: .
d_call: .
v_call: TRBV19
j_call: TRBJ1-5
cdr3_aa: CASSTTINSNQPQHF
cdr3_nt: TGTGCCAGTAGCACCACAATCAATAGCAATCAGCCCCAGCATTTT

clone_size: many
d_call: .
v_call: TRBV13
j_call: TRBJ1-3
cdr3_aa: CASRRTAAGNTIYF
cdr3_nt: TGTGCCAGCAGGCGGACCGCGGCTGGAAACACCATATATTTT

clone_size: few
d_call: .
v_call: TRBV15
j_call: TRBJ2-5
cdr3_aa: CATSRDGTAEETQYF
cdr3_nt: TGTGCCACCAGCAGAGATGGCACAGCCGAAGAGACCCAGTACTTC

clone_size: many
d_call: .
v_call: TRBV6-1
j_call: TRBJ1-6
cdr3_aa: CASNLAGGAGSPLHF
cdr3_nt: TGTGCCAGCAACCTGGCCGGGGGCGCGGGTTCACCCCTCCACTTT

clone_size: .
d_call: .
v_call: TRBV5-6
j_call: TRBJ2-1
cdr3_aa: CASSLAPRGNEQFF
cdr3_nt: TGTGCCAGCAGCTTGGCTCCCAGGGGCAATGAGCAGTTCTTC

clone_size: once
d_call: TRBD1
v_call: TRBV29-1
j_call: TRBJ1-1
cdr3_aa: CSALSLQGAMTGAFF
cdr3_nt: TGCAGCGCCCTTTCGCTACAGGGGGCAATGACTGGAGCTTTCTTT

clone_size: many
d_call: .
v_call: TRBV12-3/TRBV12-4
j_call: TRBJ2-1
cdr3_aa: CASRGTTDKQFF
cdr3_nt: TGTGCCAGCAGGGGTACGACAGACAAGCAGTTCTTC

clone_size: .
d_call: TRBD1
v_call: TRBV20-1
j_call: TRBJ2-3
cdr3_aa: CSARNPGTGKTDTQYF
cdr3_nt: TGCAGCGCTAGGAACCCCGGGACAGGGAAAACAGATACGCAGTATTTT

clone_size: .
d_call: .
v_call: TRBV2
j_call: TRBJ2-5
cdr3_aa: CASTSGTQYF
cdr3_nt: TGTGCCAGCACCAGCGGGACCCAGTACTTC

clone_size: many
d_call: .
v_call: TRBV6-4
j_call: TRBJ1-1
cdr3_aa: CARNSEAFF
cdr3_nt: TGTGCCAGAAACAGTGAAGCTTTCTTT

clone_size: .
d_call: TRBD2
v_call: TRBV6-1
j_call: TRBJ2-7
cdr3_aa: CASSGGTSGAFTYEQYF
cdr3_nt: TGTGCCAGCAGTGGCGGGACTAGCGGGGCCTTTACCTACGAGCAGTACTTC

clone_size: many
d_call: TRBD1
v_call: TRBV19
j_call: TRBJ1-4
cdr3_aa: CASLPRTGGGKKLFF
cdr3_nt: TGTGCCAGCCTACCCAGGACAGGGGGCGGAAAAAAACTGTTTTTT

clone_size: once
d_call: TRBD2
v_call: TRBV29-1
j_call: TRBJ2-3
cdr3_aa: CSVGTSGGLPVPTDTQYF
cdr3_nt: TGCAGCGTGGGGACTAGCGGGGGCCTGCCGGTTCCTACAGATACGCAGTATTTT

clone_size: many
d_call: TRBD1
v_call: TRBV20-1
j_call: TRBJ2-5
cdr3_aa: CSAQPGQGAQETQYF
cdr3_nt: TGCAGTGCCCAACCGGGACAGGGAGCCCAAGAGACCCAGTACTTC

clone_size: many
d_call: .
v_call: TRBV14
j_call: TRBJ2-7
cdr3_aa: CASSPRREQYF
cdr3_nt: TGTGCCAGCAGCCCCCGGCGGGAGCAGTACTTC

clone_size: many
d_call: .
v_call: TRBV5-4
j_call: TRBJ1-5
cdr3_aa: CASSFQGGGRYQPQHF
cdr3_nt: TGTGCCAGCAGCTTTCAGGGAGGTGGGCGATATCAGCCCCAGCATTTT

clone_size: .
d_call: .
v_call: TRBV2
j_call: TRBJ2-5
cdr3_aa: CASTVTGETQYF
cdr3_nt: TGTGCCAGCACCGTAACAGGGGAGACCCAGTACTTC

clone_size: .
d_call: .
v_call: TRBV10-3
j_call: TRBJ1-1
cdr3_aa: CAIRSAVGTEAFF
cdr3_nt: TGTGCCATCAGGTCTGCCGTGGGCACTGAAGCTTTCTTT

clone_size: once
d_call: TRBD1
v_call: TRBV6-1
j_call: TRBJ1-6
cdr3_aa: CASSRDRANSPLHF
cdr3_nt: TGTGCCAGCAGCCGGGACAGGGCTAATTCACCCCTCCACTTT

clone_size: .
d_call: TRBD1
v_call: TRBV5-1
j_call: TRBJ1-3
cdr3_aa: CASSGGTGGSGNTIYF
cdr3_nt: TGCGCCAGCAGCGGCGGGACAGGGGGCTCTGGAAACACCATATATTTT

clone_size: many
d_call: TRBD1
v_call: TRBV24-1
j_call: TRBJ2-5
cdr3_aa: CATSGGTGAVIETQYF
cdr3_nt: TGTGCCACCAGTGGGGGGACAGGGGCTGTGATAGAGACCCAGTACTTC

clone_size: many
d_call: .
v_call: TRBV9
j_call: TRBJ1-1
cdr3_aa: CASSGVLGTEAFF
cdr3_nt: TGTGCCAGCAGCGGCGTGTTAGGGACTGAAGCTTTCTTT

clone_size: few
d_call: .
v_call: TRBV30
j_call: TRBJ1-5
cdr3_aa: CAWSPVGNGARSNQPQHF
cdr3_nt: TGTGCCTGGAGCCCGGTGGGAAACGGGGCGCGAAGCAATCAGCCCCAGCATTTT

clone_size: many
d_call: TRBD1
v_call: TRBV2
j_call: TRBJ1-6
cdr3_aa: CASSSTGWNSPLHF
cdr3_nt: TGTGCCAGCAGTTCGACAGGGTGGAATTCACCCCTCCACTTT

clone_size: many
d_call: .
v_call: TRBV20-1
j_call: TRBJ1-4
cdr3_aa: CSARGGGEGKLFF
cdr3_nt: TGCAGTGCTAGAGGGGGGGGCGAGGGAAAACTGTTTTTT

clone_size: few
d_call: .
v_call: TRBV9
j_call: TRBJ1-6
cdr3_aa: CASSAQGHNSPLHF
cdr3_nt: TGTGCCAGCAGCGCACAGGGTCATAATTCACCCCTCCACTTT

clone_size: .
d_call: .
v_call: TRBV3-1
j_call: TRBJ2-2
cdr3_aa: CASSFSQTGELFF
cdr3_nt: TGTGCCAGCAGTTTTTCTCAAACCGGGGAGCTGTTTTTT

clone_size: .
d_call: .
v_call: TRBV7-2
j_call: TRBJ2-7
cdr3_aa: CASSFKPGVSYEQYF
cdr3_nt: TGTGCCAGCAGCTTTAAGCCAGGCGTCTCCTACGAGCAGTACTTC

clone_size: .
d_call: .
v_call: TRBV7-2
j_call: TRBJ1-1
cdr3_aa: CARMLNTEAFF
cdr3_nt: TGTGCCAGAATGTTGAACACTGAAGCTTTCTTT

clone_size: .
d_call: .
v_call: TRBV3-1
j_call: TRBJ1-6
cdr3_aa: CASSPSSGGENSPLHF
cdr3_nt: TGTGCCAGCAGCCCATCCTCGGGAGGGGAAAATTCACCCCTCCACTTT

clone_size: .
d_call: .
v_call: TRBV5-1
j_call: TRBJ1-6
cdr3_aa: CASSMGGGTEYNSPLHF
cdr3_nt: TGCGCCAGCAGCATGGGGGGCGGGACCGAATATAATTCACCCCTCCACTTT

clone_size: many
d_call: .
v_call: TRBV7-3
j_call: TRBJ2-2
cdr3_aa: CASSTGTQGVGTGELFF
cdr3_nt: TGTGCCAGCAGCACCGGGACCCAAGGGGTGGGCACCGGGGAGCTGTTTTTT

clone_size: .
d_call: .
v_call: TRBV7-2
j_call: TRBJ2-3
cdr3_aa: CASGVGGRTDTQYF
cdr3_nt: TGTGCCAGCGGCGTGGGCGGGCGCACAGATACGCAGTATTTT

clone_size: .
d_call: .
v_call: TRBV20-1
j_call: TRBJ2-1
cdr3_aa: CSAGDLNSYNEQFF
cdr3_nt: TGCAGTGCTGGGGACCTCAACTCCTACAATGAGCAGTTCTTC

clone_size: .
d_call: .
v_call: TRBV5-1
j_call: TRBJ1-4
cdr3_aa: CASRTDREKLFF
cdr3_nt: TGCGCCAGCAGGACGGACAGAGAAAAACTGTTTTTT

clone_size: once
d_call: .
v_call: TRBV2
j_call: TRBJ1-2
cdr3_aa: CASRVNRESGYTF
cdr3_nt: TGCGCCAGCAGGGTGAATAGAGAGAGTGGCTACACCTTC

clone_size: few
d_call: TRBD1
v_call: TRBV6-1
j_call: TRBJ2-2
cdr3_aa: CASSRRTGANTGELFF
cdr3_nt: TGTGCCAGCAGCCGACGGACAGGGGCGAACACCGGGGAGCTGTTTTTT

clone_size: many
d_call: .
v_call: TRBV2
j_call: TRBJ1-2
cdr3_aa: CASSETVDGYTF
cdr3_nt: TGTGCCAGCAGTGAAACTGTGGATGGCTACACCTTC

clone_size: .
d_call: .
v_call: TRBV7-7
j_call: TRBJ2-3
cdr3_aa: CASREDREGSTQYF
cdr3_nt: TGTGCCAGCCGGGAGGACAGGGAGGGTTCTACGCAGTATTTT

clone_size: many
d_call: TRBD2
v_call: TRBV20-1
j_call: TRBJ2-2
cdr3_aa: CSALLAGEGGELFF
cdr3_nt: TGCAGTGCTCTACTAGCGGGGGAAGGCGGGGAGCTGTTTTTT

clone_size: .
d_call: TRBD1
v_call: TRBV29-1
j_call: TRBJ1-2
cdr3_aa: CSATGGNGYTF
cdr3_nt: TGCAGCGCTACAGGGGGAAATGGCTACACCTTC

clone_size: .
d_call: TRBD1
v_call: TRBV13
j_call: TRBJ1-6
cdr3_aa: CASSSRTGGREKSPLHF
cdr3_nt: TGTGCCAGCAGCTCCCGGACAGGGGGTAGGGAAAAATCACCCCTCCACTTT